Listed below are T cell receptor delta chains from one sample, sequenced in a study of Vδ1+ human thymocytes. TCRdb re-identified clones in the multiplex PCR reads via CATT. Among 45,000 to 60,000 delta-chain clones listed, approximately 15% were seen once. Sequenced material: Vdelta1+ gamma-delta thymocytes from the thymus. The receptors derive from a boy in the first two years of life who had congenital heart surgery. The CDR3 runs from the conserved cysteine through the conserved F or W. D genes are given only for firm matches. Expanded clones are given a class, and other clones once, few, many or no size at all.

v_call,j_call,d_call,clone_size,cdr3_nt,cdr3_aa
TRDV1,TRDJ1,TRDD3,.,TGTGCTCTTGGGGGATCTACCGCTATACTGGGGGATACGCCTAAACTCATCTTT,CALGGSTAILGDTPKLIF
TRDV2,TRDJ1,TRDD3,few,TGTGCCTGTGTTCTGACTGGGGGATCGGAGGCCTTAAAACTCACCTTT,CACVLTGGSEALKLTF
TRDV1,TRDJ1,TRDD3,.,TGTGCTCTTGGGGTGGGGAAGTTCTACTGGGGGTTCACGACCGATAAACTCATCTTT,CALGVGKFYWGFTTDKLIF
TRDV1,TRDJ1,TRDD2,.,TGTGCTCTTGGGCCTTCCTACTGTGTCGGTAAACTCATCTTT,CALGPSYCVGKLIF
TRDV1,TRDJ1,.,.,TGTGCTCTTGGGGAACAATCCGATAAATGCGATAAACTCATCTTT,CALGEQSDKCDKLIF
TRDV1,TRDJ1,TRDD3,few,TGTGCTCTTGGGGAACTTAATTCCTACAACAAATACTGGGGGACTCTACCGACCCTGTACACCGATAAACCCATCTTT,CALGELNSYNKYWGTLPTLYTDKPIF
TRDV1,TRDJ1,TRDD3,.,TGTGCTCTTGGGTTCCCTCCCCCTAGAGTACTGGGGGAACTCATCTTT,CALGFPPPRVLGELIF
TRDV1,TRDJ1,.,few,TGTGCTCTTGGGGAACCCCCCTCTCTACGTCGGGACTATACCGATAAACTCATCTTT,CALGEPPSLRRDYTDKLIF
TRDV1,TRDJ1,TRDD3,.,TGTGCTCTTGGGGAACTTCGTGGGGGGATACCAAGATACACCGATAAACTCATCTTT,CALGELRGGIPRYTDKLIF
TRDV1,TRDJ1,TRDD3,once,TGTGCTCTTGGGTTCCTACTGGGGGATATGGGACTCATCTTT,CALGFLLGDMGLIF
TRDV1,TRDJ1,TRDD3,few,TGTGCTCTTGGGGAACTGACGGCCACGAGCTGGGGGACGTACACCGATAAACTCATCTTT,CALGELTATSWGTYTDKLIF
TRDV1,TRDJ1,TRDD3,.,TGTGCTCTTCGTCTGATCTTACGAGACTGGGGGATCCCATACACCGATAAACTCATCTTT,CALRLILRDWGIPYTDKLIF
TRDV1,TRDJ1,TRDD3,.,TGTGCTCTTGGGGAACACGACGTCGATAGTCCTACTGGACTGGGGGACTATAAACTCATCTTC,CALGEHDVDSPTGLGDYKLIF
TRDV2,TRDJ1,TRDD3,medium-sized,TGTGCCTGTGACACCCGAGTATTCCTACCGTACTGGGGGATCTATGAACTCATCTTT,CACDTRVFLPYWGIYELIF
TRDV1,TRDJ1,TRDD3,.,TGTGCTCTTGGGGAGATACTGGGGGATACGGATAAACTCATCTTT,CALGEILGDTDKLIF
TRDV1,TRDJ1,.,once,TGTGCTCTTGGGGAACTGACCCCTTACAGGGGCACTAATAAACTCATCTTT,CALGELTPYRGTNKLIF
TRDV2,TRDJ1,TRDD2,few,TGTGCCTGTGTATTAGCCTTCCTAAGGGGCCACTGCCGTCTCATCTTT,CACVLAFLRGHCRLIF
TRDV2,TRDJ1,TRDD2,.,TGTGCCTGTGACACAGCAAGGGCCTTCCTACGAGAATCTGGGGAACACTTTCTATACACCGATAAACTCATCTTT,CACDTARAFLRESGEHFLYTDKLIF
TRDV1,TRDJ1,TRDD3,.,TGTGCTCTTGGGGAACTACTCCTCCCTACTCCTGGGGGTGCCGATAAACCCATCTTT,CALGELLLPTPGGADKPIF
TRDV1,TRDJ1,.,.,TGTGCTCTTGGGGCCTTAGACCAGGGGGCCCCACGGTACACCGATAAACTCATCTTT,CALGALDQGAPRYTDKLIF
TRAV29/DV5,TRDJ1,.,.,TGCGCCCTGACTTACACCGATAAACTCATCTTT,CALTYTDKLIF
TRDV1,TRDJ1,TRDD3,.,TGTGCTCTTGGGGAACTAGTGAATTGGCCTTCCTCTTACTGGGGGATAGACACCGATAAACTCATCTTT,CALGELVNWPSSYWGIDTDKLIF
TRDV1,TRDJ1,TRDD3,few,TGTGCTCTTGGGGAAGGCTTCCCCCCGTACTGGGGGATACGGACCGATAAACTCATCTTT,CALGEGFPPYWGIRTDKLIF
TRDV1,TRDJ1,TRDD3,.,TGTGCTCTTGGGGAACCCTTTACGGCTGGGGGATACGGAGTCGATAAACTCATCTTT,CALGEPFTAGGYGVDKLIF
TRDV1,TRDJ1,.,few,TGTGCTCTTGGGGAAAACCCGACCTATGACCGACTGTACACCGATAAACTCATCTTT,CALGENPTYDRLYTDKLIF
TRDV1,TRDJ1,.,few,TGTGCTCTTGGGAACCCCCTCGGAGCAGGGGTAGATACCGATAAACTCATCTTT,CALGNPLGAGVDTDKLIF
TRDV1,TRDJ1,TRDD3,.,TGTGCTCTTGGGGGACCATACCCCGACCCTGGGGGATACGAAAAGACCGATAAACTCATCTTT,CALGGPYPDPGGYEKTDKLIF
TRDV2,TRDJ1,TRDD3,.,TGTGCCTGTGAGACTGGGGGTCCCCATAAGTGGACCGATAAACTCATCTTT,CACETGGPHKWTDKLIF
TRDV1,TRDJ1,TRDD2,.,TGTGCTCTTGGGGAATTCCCCCACCGGGCCTTCCTACAAAGTGGCTATACTGGGGTGCTATGCACCGATAAACTCATCTTT,CALGEFPHRAFLQSGYTGVLCTDKLIF
TRDV1,TRDJ1,TRDD3,.,TGTGCTCTTGGGGAAACTCCTCCTGGGGGATACGCGTCAGGGAATCACACCGATAAACTCATCTTT,CALGETPPGGYASGNHTDKLIF
TRDV1,TRDJ1,.,.,TGTGCTCTTGGGGAACGATACAAACTCATCTTT,CALGERYKLIF